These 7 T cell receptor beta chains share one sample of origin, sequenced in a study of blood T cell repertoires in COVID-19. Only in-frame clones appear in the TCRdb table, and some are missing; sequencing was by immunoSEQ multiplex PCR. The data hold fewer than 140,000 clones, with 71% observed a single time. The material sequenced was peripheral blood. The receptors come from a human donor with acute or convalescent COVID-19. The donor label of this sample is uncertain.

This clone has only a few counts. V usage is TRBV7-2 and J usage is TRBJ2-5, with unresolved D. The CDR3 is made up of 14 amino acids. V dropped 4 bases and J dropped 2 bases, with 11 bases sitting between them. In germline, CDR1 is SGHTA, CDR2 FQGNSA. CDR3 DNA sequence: TGTGCCAGCAGCTCCTGGGCAAGACAAGAGACCCAGTACTTC. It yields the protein CASSSWARQETQYF.

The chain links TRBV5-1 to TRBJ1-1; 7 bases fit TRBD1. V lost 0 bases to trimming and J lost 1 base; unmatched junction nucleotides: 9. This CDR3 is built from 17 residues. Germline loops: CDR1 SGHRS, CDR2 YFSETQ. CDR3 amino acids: CASSLDRGGASNTEAFF. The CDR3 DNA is TGCGCCAGCAGCTTGGATAGAGGGGGCGCCTCGAACACTGAAGCTTTCTTT.

CDR3 bases: TGTGCCAGCAGCTTGCGACAGTCCTATAATTCACCCCTCCACTTT. As protein: CASSLRQSYNSPLHF. This chain joins TRBV5-4 and TRBJ1-6, with a weak D call TRBD1 (5 bases). V lost 1 base and J lost 1, with 6 bases in between. The CDR3 covers 15 residues. Germline CDR1 SGHNT, CDR2 YYREEE (reference sequence). The full variable domain, completed using reference TRBV5-4 and TRBJ1-6, is ETGVTQSPTHLIKTRGQQVTLRCSSQSGHNTVSWYQQALGQGPQFIFQYYREEENGRGNFPPRFSGLQFPNYSSELNVNALELDDSALYLCASSLRQSYNSPLHFGNGTRLTVT.

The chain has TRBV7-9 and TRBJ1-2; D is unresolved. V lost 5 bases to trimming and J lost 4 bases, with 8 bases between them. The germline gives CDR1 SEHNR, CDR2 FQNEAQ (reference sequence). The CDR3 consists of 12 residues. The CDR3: CASSESGYGYTF. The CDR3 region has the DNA TGTGCCAGCAGCGAATCAGGCTATGGCTACACCTTC.

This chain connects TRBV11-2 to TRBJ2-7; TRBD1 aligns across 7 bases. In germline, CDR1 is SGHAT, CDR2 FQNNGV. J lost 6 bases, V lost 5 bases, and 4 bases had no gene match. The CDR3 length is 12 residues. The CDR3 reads CASSMTGSEQYF. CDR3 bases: TGTGCCAGCAGCATGACAGGGTCCGAGCAGTACTTC.

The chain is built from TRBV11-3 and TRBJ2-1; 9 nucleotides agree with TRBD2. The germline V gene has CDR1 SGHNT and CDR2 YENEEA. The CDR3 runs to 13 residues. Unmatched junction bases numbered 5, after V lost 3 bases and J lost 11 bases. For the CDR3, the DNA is TGTGCCAGCAGCTTGGATCTAGCGGGGAAGCAGTTCTTC. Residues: CASSLDLAGKQFF.

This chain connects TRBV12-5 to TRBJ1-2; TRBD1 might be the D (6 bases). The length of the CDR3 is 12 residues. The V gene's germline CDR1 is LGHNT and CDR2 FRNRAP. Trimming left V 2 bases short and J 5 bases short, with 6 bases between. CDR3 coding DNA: TGTGCTAGTGGTTTGACAGGGTATGGCTACACCTTC. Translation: CASGLTGYGYTF.